A selection of T cell receptor beta chains follows, all from one sample in a study of blood T cells in healthy people across ages. TCRdb passed the 5' RACE reads through MiXCR, listing each CDR3 protein once. The sample consists of about 570,000 distinct CDR3 sequences, roughly 29% of them appearing once. Sequenced sample: blood. The receptor source for this set is a woman in her 70s in good health. CDR3s include the opening cysteine and the closing phenylalanine or tryptophan. Fields, in order: J gene, D gene, clone size, V gene, CDR3 DNA, CDR3 protein. The D gene is left open where the match is weak. The listing skips clone size in some rows; elsewhere it reads once, few, many or a size class.

J: TRBJ1-5; D: NA; size: NA; V: TRBV2; DNA: TGTGCCGGCAATAGGGAATCTTCCGATCAGCCCCAGCATTTT; CDR3: CAGNRESSDQPQHF
J: TRBJ1-1; D: NA; size: few; V: TRBV3-1; DNA: TGTGCCAGCAAGATGGACCCCTACACCACTGAAGCTTTCTTT; CDR3: CASKMDPYTTEAFF
J: TRBJ1-1; D: NA; size: NA; V: TRBV3-1; DNA: TGTGCCAGCTCACAATCGGGGGGCGACACTGAAGCTTTCTTT; CDR3: CASSQSGGDTEAFF
J: TRBJ1-1; D: NA; size: NA; V: TRBV5-1; DNA: TGCGCCAGCAGCTGGACGGGACTGACGAACACTGAAGCTTTCTTT; CDR3: CASSWTGLTNTEAFF
J: TRBJ2-7; D: NA; size: few; V: TRBV18; DNA: TGTGCCAGCTCACTTGGACAGCTCCCTTACGAGCAGTACTTC; CDR3: CASSLGQLPYEQYF
J: TRBJ2-4; D: NA; size: once; V: TRBV5-1; DNA: TGCGCCAGCAGCTTGGATGCGGGGCCTACAAACATTCAGTACTTC; CDR3: CASSLDAGPTNIQYF
J: TRBJ2-1; D: TRBD2; size: few; V: TRBV11-2; DNA: TGTGCCAGCAGCCCGCAGGCTAGCGGAGCCTACAATGAGCAGTTCTTC; CDR3: CASSPQASGAYNEQFF
J: TRBJ2-7; D: TRBD1; size: NA; V: TRBV5-1; DNA: TGCGCCAGCAGCCGACAGGGGGCTACAGGCGAGCAGTACTTC; CDR3: CASSRQGATGEQYF
J: TRBJ1-5; D: NA; size: few; V: TRBV7-2; DNA: TGTGCCAGCTCCCCTATGCGGGAGAATCAGCCCCAGCATTTT; CDR3: CASSPMRENQPQHF
J: TRBJ2-5; D: TRBD2; size: few; V: TRBV7-2; DNA: TGTGCCAGCAGCTTAGTCGGATCAGCGGGGGGCGAGACCCAGTACTTC; CDR3: CASSLVGSAGGETQYF
J: TRBJ1-5; D: NA; size: NA; V: TRBV7-8; DNA: TGTGCCAGCAGCTTACTAAGGGATCAGCCCCAGCATTTT; CDR3: CASSLLRDQPQHF
J: TRBJ2-1; D: NA; size: NA; V: TRBV7-2; DNA: TGTGCCAGCGGGGCTCCGGGACCTCCGAACGATGAGCAGTTCTTC; CDR3: CASGAPGPPNDEQFF
J: TRBJ2-7; D: TRBD1; size: NA; V: TRBV25-1; DNA: TGTGCCAGAAGTGAATTGGGGGGACAGGATTCCTACGAGCAGTACTTC; CDR3: CARSELGGQDSYEQYF
J: TRBJ2-1; D: TRBD2; size: few; V: TRBV20-1; DNA: TGCAGTGCTAGTCAAGGACTAGCCCACGACAATGAGCAGTTCTTC; CDR3: CSASQGLAHDNEQFF
J: TRBJ1-4; D: TRBD1; size: few; V: TRBV2; DNA: TGTGCCAGCAATCCCCGGACAGGCTCGGCAACTAATGAAAAACTGTTTTTT; CDR3: CASNPRTGSATNEKLFF
J: TRBJ2-2; D: NA; size: NA; V: TRBV6-2/TRBV6-3; DNA: TGTGCCACCCTTGGGCGAACCACCGGGGAGCTGTTTTTT; CDR3: CATLGRTTGELFF
J: TRBJ2-1; D: TRBD2; size: NA; V: TRBV7-3; DNA: TGTGCCAGCAGCTTAGCCGGGGGGGTCTCCTACAATGAGCAGTTCTTC; CDR3: CASSLAGGVSYNEQFF